The 24 T cell receptor beta chains below come from one sample, sequenced in a study of shared clonotypes between healthy human individuals. Here immunoSEQ multiplex PCR was the method, and the copy in TCRdb shows in-frame clones only, minus some. The sample carries around 2.5 million clones, 93% recorded once. The specimen sequenced was naive CD4+ T cells from PBMCs. Subset of the sample: CD45RA+ positively selected. These TCRs come from a young man in good health. Some clones in this sample may be carry-over from other donors' samples.

The chain uses TRBV28 and TRBJ1-2; weak D call: TRBD1 (6 bases). The germline V gene has CDR1 MDHEN and CDR2 SYDVKM. The CDR3 runs to 14 residues. Trimming pared 3 bases from V and 7 bases from J, leaving 15 bases between. CDR3 loop: CASSLTTGSSGYTF. DNA of the CDR3: TGTGCCAGCAGTTTGACGACAGGCTCTTCTGGCTACACCTTC.

The V gene is TRBV28, the J gene TRBJ2-7; the D gene is possibly TRBD2 (6 bases). The V gene lost 4 bases and the J gene lost 3 bases, with 19 bases spanning the gap. Germline V CDR1 and CDR2: MDHEN, SYDVKM. The CDR3 length is 16 residues. This CDR3 reads CASSSATTVGGYEQYF. DNA for the CDR3: TGTGCCAGCAGTTCCGCCACGACAGTGGGGGGCTACGAGCAGTACTTC.

The J gene is TRBJ1-1, the V gene TRBV5-1; TRBD1 matches 7 bases. The CDR3 contains 16 residues. The J segment lost 3 bases and the V segment lost 4 bases, leaving 12 bases of the junction unmatched. Germline-derived CDR1 and CDR2 are SGHRS and YFSETQ. CDR3 loop: CASSAITGVVYTEAFF. The CDR3 coding sequence is TGCGCCAGCAGCGCCATCACAGGGGTGGTTTACACTGAAGCTTTCTTT.

The chain recombines TRBV4-3 with TRBJ1-1; 7 positions match TRBD1. The CDR3 totals 16 residues. Germline V gene sequence: CDR1 LGHNA, CDR2 YSLEER. Germline trimming cut 2 bases from V and 0 bases from J; bases unmatched to any gene: 6. CDR3 coding DNA: TGCGCCAGCAGCCAAATTATGGGGACAGTGAACACTGAAGCTTTCTTT. Translated: CASSQIMGTVNTEAFF.

This clone showed up just once. The identical CDR3 is also encoded by other nucleotide sequences in the sample. The chain has TRBV28 and TRBJ1-3; 8 bases are shared with TRBD1. The V segment lost 4 bases and the J segment 8 bases; nucleotides outside the gene matches: 4. Germline V lookup: CDR1 MDHEN, CDR2 SYDVKM. This CDR3 is 13 amino acids long. CDR3 sequence: CASSSGQGDTIYF. Written as DNA, the CDR3 is TGTGCCAGCAGTTCAGGACAGGGAGACACCATATATTTT.

The chain combines TRBV6-1 with TRBJ2-7; D unclear. With 0 bases removed from V and 3 bases from J, the gap between germline ends came to 3 bases. Germline V gives CDR1 MNHNS, CDR2 SASEGT. CDR3 length: 12 residues. DNA of the CDR3: TGTGCCAGCAGTGAAGCTTACTACGAGCAGTACTTC. It translates to CASSEAYYEQYF.

The V and J genes are TRBV9 and TRBJ2-1, with TRBD2 matching over 11 bases. The CDR3 has 16 amino acids. Germline V gene data show CDR1 as SGDLS and CDR2 as YYNGEE. V was clipped by 4 bases and J by 9 bases; unmatched bases: 12. The chain's CDR3 is CASSQGTSGRPSEQFF. CDR3 nucleotide sequence: TGTGCCAGCAGCCAGGGAACTAGCGGGAGACCTAGTGAGCAGTTCTTC. The full variable domain, completed using reference TRBV9 and TRBJ2-1, is DSGVTQTPKHLITATGQRVTLRCSPRSGDLSVYWYQQSLDQGLQFLIQYYNGEERAKGNILERFSAQQFPDLHSELNLSSLELGDSALYFCASSQGTSGRPSEQFFGPGTRLTVL.

The chain has TRBV27 and TRBJ1-2; a weak D match, TRBD1 (5 bases). The CDR3 consists of 17 residues. Between the trimmed V and J ends, which lost 3 bases and 7 bases, there was a span of 24 bases. Germline V lookup: CDR1 MNHEY, CDR2 SMNVEV (reference sequence). The CDR3 DNA reads TGTGCCAGCAGTTTTGACTCGGCTGGCGGAGGGAGGGGTGGCTACACCTTC. It is translated as CASSFDSAGGGRGGYTF.

V and J are TRBV2 and TRBJ2-1; TRBD2 aligns across 12 bases. The CDR3 extends over 17 amino acids. V was pared by 7 bases and J by 0 bases, with 7 bases of the junction left unmatched. Germline assignment: CDR1 SNHLY and CDR2 FYNNEI. The CDR3 protein is CASKTSGRWSSYNEQFF. CDR3 DNA sequence: TGTGCCAGCAAGACTAGCGGGAGATGGAGCTCCTACAATGAGCAGTTCTTC.

To note about this clone: Distinct nucleotide sequences in the sample also encode this CDR3. The gene calls are TRBV5-1 and TRBJ2-1; 9 nucleotides agree with TRBD2. The CDR3 is made up of 16 amino acids. V lost 4 bases and J lost 5; bases outside the gene matches: 10. Germline CDR1 SGHRS, CDR2 YFSETQ. The CDR3 is CASSPLLAGVDNEQFF. In DNA, the CDR3 is TGCGCCAGCAGCCCCTTATTAGCGGGAGTAGACAATGAGCAGTTCTTC.

This clone is a singleton in its sample. The chain uses TRBV5-1 and TRBJ1-6; D unclear. CDR1 and CDR2 (germline): SGHRS, YFSETQ. The CDR3 sequence is 15 residues long. Trimming shortened V by 1 base and J by 0 bases, and 5 bases separated the two germline ends. CDR3 sequence: CASSLSGSYNSPLHF. CDR3 nucleotides: TGCGCCAGCAGCTTGAGTGGCTCCTATAATTCACCCCTCCACTTT.

This sequence joins TRBV28 and TRBJ2-3; D is possibly TRBD2 (6 bases). The CDR3 runs to 14 residues. Germline-derived CDR1 and CDR2 are MDHEN and SYDVKM. V lost 7 bases and J 6 bases, leaving 17 bases between the germline ends. DNA of the CDR3: TGTGCCAGCATCGCCGGGAGTGTAATGGATACGCAGTATTTT. Protein product: CASIAGSVMDTQYF.

This clone occurred once. V gene TRBV29-1 combines with J gene TRBJ1-1; TRBD1 matches at 8 bases. The CDR3 is 14 amino acids. In germline, CDR1 is SQVTM, CDR2 ANQGSEA. V was clipped by 2 bases and J by 2 bases; unmatched bases: 4. As DNA, the CDR3 is TGCAGCGTTGAAACAGGGGGTATTAACACTGAAGCTTTCTTT. Translated, it gives CSVETGGINTEAFF. Full variable domain (outside the CDR3, taken from reference TRBV29-1 and TRBJ1-1): SAVISQKPSRDICQRGTSLTIQCQVDSQVTMMFWYRQQPGQSLTLIATANQGSEATYESGFVIDKFPISRPNLTFSTLTVSNMSPEDSSIYLCSVETGGINTEAFFGQGTRLTVV.

J is TRBJ1-1 and V is TRBV6-6; 11 bases agree with TRBD1. From germline, CDR1 is MNHNY and CDR2 SVGAGI (reference sequence). V was pared by 6 bases and J by 4 bases, with 7 bases of the junction left unmatched. The CDR3 extends over 15 amino acids. CDR3 in amino acids: CASRMDRGHGTEAFF. The DNA of the CDR3 is TGTGCCAGCAGAATGGACAGGGGGCATGGCACTGAAGCTTTCTTT.

The J gene is TRBJ1-4, the V gene TRBV2; D is uncertain. Germline values: CDR1 SNHLY, CDR2 FYNNEI. V was clipped by 6 bases and J by 7 bases, with 15 bases between them. CDR3 length: 14 amino acids. CDR3 sequence reads: CASRTTQVVEKLFF. In DNA, the CDR3 is TGTGCCAGCAGGACTACTCAGGTGGTTGAAAAACTGTTTTTT.

In regard to this clone: This CDR3 is also generated by other DNA sequences in the sample. V gene TRBV9 combines with J gene TRBJ2-5; D call uncertain. Trimming left V 0 bases short and J 1 base short, with 4 bases between. CDR3 size: 13 residues. Germline V CDR1 and CDR2: SGDLS, YYNGEE. The CDR3 DNA is TGTGCCAGCAGCGTAGATACCCAAGAGACCCAGTACTTC. This codes for CASSVDTQETQYF.

V and J are TRBV4-1 and TRBJ1-1; D not certain. Germline V gives CDR1 MGHRA, CDR2 YSYEKL. CDR3 size: 13 residues. The germline V and J ends were trimmed by 3 bases and 6 bases, with 11 bases remaining between them. CDR3 region: CASSQPKISEAFF. The CDR3 nucleotides read TGCGCCAGCAGCCAGCCCAAAATATCTGAAGCTTTCTTT.

This clone occurred once. This sequence joins TRBV11-2 and TRBJ1-5, with TRBD1 matching over 7 bases. Germline V gives CDR1 SGHAT, CDR2 FQNNGV. Germline trimming cut 11 bases from V and 5 bases from J; bases unmatched to any gene: 12. The CDR3 is made up of 14 amino acids. The CDR3 spells CASSGAGGHQPQHF. The CDR3 region has the DNA TGTGCCTCCTCGGGAGCAGGGGGGCATCAGCCCCAGCATTTT.

V and J are TRBV18 and TRBJ1-3; D gene ambiguous. Trimming removed 2 bases at V and 0 bases at J, with 8 bases between. The CDR3 contains 15 residues. Germline-derived CDR1 and CDR2 are KGHSH and LQKENI. The CDR3 is CASSPKLSSGNTIYF. CDR3 bases: TGTGCCAGCTCACCAAAACTGAGCTCTGGAAACACCATATATTTT.

This clone was picked up one time. The chain carries TRBV2 and TRBJ2-7; TRBD1 aligns across 8 bases. This CDR3 is 14 amino acids long. The V gene's germline CDR1 is SNHLY and CDR2 FYNNEI. With 6 bases clipped from V and 2 bases from J, the junction kept 6 bases outside the gene matches. The CDR3: CASRRQGTTYEQYF. The CDR3 DNA is TGTGCCAGCAGAAGACAGGGGACGACCTACGAGCAGTACTTC.

V usage is TRBV5-6 and J usage is TRBJ2-6; D possibly corresponds to TRBD1 (6 bases). The ends were cut back, 6 bases at V and 0 bases at J, with 10 bases in the middle. CDR1 SGHDT and CDR2 YYEEEE come from the germline V gene. The CDR3 loop spans 15 amino acids. In DNA form, the CDR3 reads TGTGCCAGCACCGAGGGGGTCTCTGGGGCCAACGTCCTGACTTTC. This translates into CASTEGVSGANVLTF. The full variable domain, its missing parts supplied by reference TRBV5-6 and TRBJ2-6, is DAGVTQSPTHLIKTRGQQVTLRCSPKSGHDTVSWYQQALGQGPQFIFQYYEEEERQRGNFPDRFSGHQFPNYSSELNVNALLLGDSALYLCASTEGVSGANVLTFGAGSRLTVL.

The chain employs TRBV6-5 and TRBJ1-1; D possibly corresponds to TRBD1 (5 bases). The CDR3 sequence is 14 residues long. Germline CDR1 and CDR2: MNHEY and SVGAGI. V shed 9 bases and J shed 5 bases, with 19 bases lying between them. This chain's CDR3 is CASCAGGVGTEAFF. CDR3 sequence (DNA): TGTGCCAGTTGCGCCGGGGGGGTTGGGACTGAAGCTTTCTTT.

V gene TRBV5-4 combines with J gene TRBJ2-3; 8 nucleotides agree with TRBD2. There are 15 residues in the CDR3. V was clipped by 4 bases and J by 6 bases; unmatched bases: 10. From germline, CDR1 is SGHNT and CDR2 YYREEE (reference sequence). CDR3 nucleotide sequence: TGTGCCAGCAGCCCCCGCGCACTAGCGGTTGATACGCAGTATTTT. Amino acid sequence: CASSPRALAVDTQYF.

CDR3 protein: CAWTRQGGTEAFF. Written as DNA, the CDR3 is TGTGCCTGGACTCGACAGGGGGGCACTGAAGCTTTCTTT. The chain uses TRBV30 and TRBJ1-1, with 9 bases that match TRBD1. CDR3 size: 13 residues. V dropped 4 bases and J dropped 4; count of bases not matched to a gene: 4. CDR1 GTSNPN and CDR2 SVGIG come from the germline V gene (reference sequence).